A selection of T cell receptor beta chains follows, all from one sample in a study of graft-versus-host responses after intestinal transplantation. Sequencing used immunoSEQ multiplex PCR; TCRdb keeps in-frame clones, though not all of them. This repertoire shows tens of thousands of clones, 35% to 50% found once; its top ten account for 1.3% to 1.5%. Specimen: alloreactive CD8+ T cells from a mixed lymphocyte reaction culture, collected before transplantation. The source is a human patient who was an organ donor for intestinal transplantation. CDR3s include the opening cysteine and the closing phenylalanine or tryptophan. The D gene is left open where the match is weak. Size values are once, few and many counts, or a class for expanded clones, and some rows have none.

>TRBJ2-5|TRBV6-1|once|.
TGTGCCAGCATTACGGACAGCGCTCAAGAGACCCAGTACTTC
CASITDSAQETQYF
>TRBJ2-1|TRBV27|few|.
TGTGCCAGCAGTTTTCCAGGAAGTGAGCAGTTCTTC
CASSFPGSEQFF
>TRBJ1-2|TRBV28|.|.
TGTGCCAGCAGTTTAACTTCCCTTTATGGCTACACCTTC
CASSLTSLYGYTF
>TRBJ2-7|TRBV28|.|.
TGTGCCAGCAGTTTATCTGCCTACGAGCAGTACTTC
CASSLSAYEQYF
>TRBJ2-5|TRBV4-1|.|TRBD2
TGCGCCAGCAGCCGCGGATTAGCGGGAGAATTACGAGAGACCCAGTACTTC
CASSRGLAGELRETQYF
>TRBJ1-1|TRBV5-1|.|.
TGCGCCAGCAGCTTGTTGGGACTCATGAACACTGAAGCTTTCTTT
CASSLLGLMNTEAFF
>TRBJ1-5|TRBV5-6|once|TRBD1
TGTGCCAGCAGCGGGGACAGGGGTAAGAATCAGCCCCAGCATTTT
CASSGDRGKNQPQHF
>TRBJ1-5|TRBV6-5|.|.
TGTGCCAGCAGCCCGACAGGTCAGCCCCAGCATTTT
CASSPTGQPQHF
>TRBJ2-7|TRBV1|.|.
TGCACCAGCAGGGGACGCCGGGACAGGGGCTCCTACGAGCAGTACTTC
CTSRGRRDRGSYEQYF
>TRBJ2-5|TRBV7-9|.|.
TGTGCCAGCAGTCCGGGCCTCCGGGGGGAGACCCAGTACTTC
CASSPGLRGETQYF
>TRBJ2-7|TRBV4-3|few|.
TGCGCCAGCAGCCAAGATCCTTGGAACTACGAGCAGTACTTC
CASSQDPWNYEQYF
>TRBJ1-2|TRBV6-5|.|TRBD1
TGTGCCAGCAGTTACTGGCAGGGGGGCTATGGCTACACCTTC
CASSYWQGGYGYTF
>TRBJ2-7|TRBV7-2|.|.
TGTGCCAGCAGTCCCTTGAGTAGCAGGAAGTACGAGCAGTACTTC
CASSPLSSRKYEQYF
>TRBJ1-1|TRBV27|.|TRBD1
TGTGCCAGCAATCCCATGGACAGGGGATTGACTGAAGCTTTCTTT
CASNPMDRGLTEAFF
>TRBJ2-1|TRBV6-5|.|TRBD2
TGTGCCAGCAGTTGGACTAGCGGGAGACTCTACAATGAGCAGTTCTTC
CASSWTSGRLYNEQFF
>TRBJ2-7|TRBV4-1|few|.
TGCGCCAGATTTACCGTAAGAGCGGATACGCGCTACGAGCAGTACTTC
CARFTVRADTRYEQYF
>TRBJ2-7|TRBV6-5|few|.
TGTGCGGTAGGGGGGCTATCCTACGAGCAGTACTTC
CAVGGLSYEQYF
>TRBJ2-7|TRBV30|few|TRBD1
TGTGCCTGTGCCCCGACAGGGTGGGGCTACGAGCAGTACTTC
CACAPTGWGYEQYF
>TRBJ2-3|TRBV4-3|.|.
TGCGCCAGCAGCCAAGTGGGCACAGATACGCAGTATTTT
CASSQVGTDTQYF
>TRBJ1-5|TRBV2|medium-sized|TRBD1
TGTGCCAGCCGATGGACAGGAAGCGATCAGCCCCAGCATTTT
CASRWTGSDQPQHF
>TRBJ1-2|TRBV30|.|.
TGTGCCTGGAGAAGAACAGGGAAGTATGGCTACACCTTC
CAWRRTGKYGYTF
>TRBJ2-1|TRBV9|few|.
TGTGCCAGCAGCGATGGGGGGGGCCCCTACAATGAGCAGTTCTTC
CASSDGGGPYNEQFF
>TRBJ2-7|TRBV11-2|.|TRBD1
TGTGCCAGCCTGGGACAGGGCTCCTACGAGCAGTACTTC
CASLGQGSYEQYF
>TRBJ2-7|TRBV4-2|.|.
TGTGCCAGCAGCTCTTCGCGGACCTCCTACGAGCAGTACTTC
CASSSSRTSYEQYF
>TRBJ2-4|TRBV10-3|.|.
TGTGCCATCGCAGGGTCTCTCCTAGACATTCAGTACTTC
CAIAGSLLDIQYF
>TRBJ2-1|TRBV6-1|.|.
TGTGCCAGCAGCGAATTCGCGGTAGCGGTATACAATGAGCAGTTCTTC
CASSEFAVAVYNEQFF
>TRBJ2-1|TRBV4-1|once|TRBD2
TGCGCCAGCAGCCAAGATGGAACGGGAGGGCTCTTC
CASSQDGTGGLF
>TRBJ2-7|TRBV7-9|.|.
TGTGCCAGCAGCCACCCCTCCGGGGCTGGCGGAGTCTCCTACGAGCAGTACTTC
CASSHPSGAGGVSYEQYF
>TRBJ2-5|TRBV9|.|TRBD2
TGTGCCAGCAGCGTAGAGGGTAGCGGGAGGGGAGAGACCCAGTACTTC
CASSVEGSGRGETQYF
>TRBJ2-7|TRBV4-2|.|TRBD2
TGTGCCAGCAGCCAAGATCTAACTAGCGGGAGTTACGAGCAGTACTTC
CASSQDLTSGSYEQYF